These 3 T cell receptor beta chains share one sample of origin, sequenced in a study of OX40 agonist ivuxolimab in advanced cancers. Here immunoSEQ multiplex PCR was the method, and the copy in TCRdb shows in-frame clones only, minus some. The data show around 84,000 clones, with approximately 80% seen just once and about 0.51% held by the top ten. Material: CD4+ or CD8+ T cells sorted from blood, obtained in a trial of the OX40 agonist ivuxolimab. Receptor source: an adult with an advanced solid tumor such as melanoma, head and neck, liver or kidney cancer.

The CDR3 coding sequence is TGTGCCAGCAGCGTAGCGGCTAGCGGGAACACCGGGGAGCTGTTTTTT. Residues: CASSVAASGNTGELFF. The chain couples TRBV9 to TRBJ2-2; 7 bases line up with TRBD2. CDR3 length equals 16 residues. Per the germline V gene, CDR1 is SGDLS and CDR2 is YYNGEE. V lost 0 bases, J lost 1 base, and 3 bases stayed unmatched.

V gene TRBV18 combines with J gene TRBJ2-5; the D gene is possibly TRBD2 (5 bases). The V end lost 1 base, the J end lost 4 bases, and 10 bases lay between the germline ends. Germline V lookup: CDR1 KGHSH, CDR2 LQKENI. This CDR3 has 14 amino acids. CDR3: CASSPQRNGETQYF. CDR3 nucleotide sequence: TGTGCCAGCTCACCACAGCGGAACGGAGAGACCCAGTACTTC.

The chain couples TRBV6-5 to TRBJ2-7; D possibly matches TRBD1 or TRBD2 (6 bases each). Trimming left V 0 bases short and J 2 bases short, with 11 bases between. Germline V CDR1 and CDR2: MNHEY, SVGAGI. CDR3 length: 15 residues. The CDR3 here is CASSYSPGEAYEQYF. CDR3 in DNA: TGTGCCAGCAGTTACTCCCCAGGGGAGGCCTACGAGCAGTACTTC.